The 10 T cell receptor beta chains listed next were all sequenced from one sample in a study of blood T cells in healthy people across ages. Through a sample-barcoded 5' primer and a J-beta primer mix, a second PCR was run for roughly 7 to 11 cycles. TCRdb fed the 5' RACE reads into MiXCR, producing one record per CDR3 protein. The data contain roughly 1.5 million distinct CDR3 sequences, approximately 43% of them singletons. Material: blood. Receptors originate from a woman in her late teens or twenties in good health.

V is TRBV20-1 and J is TRBJ2-1; D is perhaps TRBD2 (5 bases). The J call could be wrong; TRBJ2-7 is a better fit for the DNA end. Germline values: CDR1 DFQATT, CDR2 SNEGSKA (reference sequence). The CDR3 is 15 amino acids. The chain's CDR3 is CSARDIANLYNEQYF. CDR3 nucleotide sequence: TGCAGTGCTAGAGATATAGCGAACCTCTACAATGAGCAGTACTTC.

The CDR3 reads CASLSGGITQYF. CDR3 sequence (DNA): TGTGCCAGCCTAAGTGGTGGGATCACGCAGTATTTT. The genes are TRBV6-1 and TRBJ2-3; D is ambiguous. Trimming stripped 8 bases from V and 9 bases from J, with 15 bases between. The CDR3 has 12 amino acids. Per the germline V gene, CDR1 is MNHNS and CDR2 is SASEGT.

This clonotype has at least ten counts. The V and J genes are TRBV4-3 and TRBJ1-4; D unclear. The germline V gene encodes CDR1 LGHNA and CDR2 YSLEER. The CDR3 sequence is 15 residues long. Trimming removed 1 base at V and 8 bases at J, with 14 bases between. The CDR3 sequence: CASSQVRDGYEKLFF. In nucleotides, the CDR3 is TGCGCCAGCAGCCAAGTCCGGGATGGGTACGAAAAACTGTTTTTT.

Note on this clonotype: One junction end disagrees with the germline gene, perhaps due to a read error. The V gene is TRBV30, the J gene TRBJ1-2, with D unclear. Germline CDR1 is GTSNPN and CDR2 is SVGIG (reference sequence). CDR3 length equals 12 residues. In DNA, the CDR3 is TGTGCCGGGAGTGTGTTCATCAATGGCTACACCTTC. This gives the protein CAGSVFINGYTF.

This clonotype turned up a few times. The rearrangement links TRBV6-2 or TRBV6-3 to TRBJ2-7; D is unresolved. V shed 3 bases and J shed 1 base, with 7 bases lying between them. Germline V gene data show CDR1 as MNHEY and CDR2 as SVGEGT. CDR3 length: 13 amino acids. The CDR3 loop reads CASSYGESYEQYF. The CDR3 coding sequence is TGTGCCAGCAGTTATGGGGAATCCTACGAGCAGTACTTC.

This clonotype was seen a handful of times. The V call is TRBV4-1, the J call TRBJ2-1; D gene unclear. Trimming took off 3 bases at V and 8 bases at J, with 11 bases between the two ends. Germline V gene lookup returns CDR1 MGHRA and CDR2 YSYEKL. CDR3 length equals 13 residues. The CDR3 reads CASSHPQVHEQFF. The CDR3 region has the DNA TGCGCCAGCAGCCATCCCCAGGTCCATGAGCAGTTCTTC.

This clonotype was picked up a small number of times. The chain is built from TRBV21-1 and TRBJ1-4; the table's D call TRBD1 went unverified against the DNA. TRBV21-1 is a recognized pseudogene. The length of the CDR3 is 18 residues. The CDR3 loop reads CASSKAGDRAWWDEKLFF. As DNA, the CDR3 is TGTGCCAGCAGCAAAGCGGGCGACAGGGCCTGGTGGGATGAAAAACTGTTTTTT.

This clonotype occurred once. V is TRBV20-1 and J is TRBJ2-5; tentatively, D is TRBD2 (5 bases). The CDR3 has 12 residues. Germline V gene data show CDR1 as DFQATT and CDR2 as SNEGSKA (reference sequence). V gave up 0 bases and J gave up 5 bases, with 7 bases separating them. CDR3 sequence (DNA): TGCAGTGCTAGAGATGGCGGGGAGACCCAGTACTTC. Protein product: CSARDGGETQYF.

A note on this clonotype: A read error may produce the germline difference seen at one junction end. The gene calls are TRBV14 and TRBJ2-1; 9 positions agree with TRBD1. Germline CDR1 is SGHDN and CDR2 is FVKESK. The CDR3 sequence is 18 residues long. This chain's CDR3 is CANSQGTGKPLLYNEQFF. CDR3 bases: TGTGCCAACAGCCAAGGGACAGGGAAACCTCTACTTTACAATGAGCAGTTCTTC.

This chain uses TRBV5-1 with TRBJ1-1; 9 bases map to TRBD1. Germline V CDR1 and CDR2: SGHRS, YFSETQ. J lost 5 bases, V lost 0 bases, and 8 bases had no gene match. The CDR3 sequence is 16 residues long. CDR3 nucleotide sequence: TGCGCCAGCAGCTTGGCCGGACAGGGGTCCGGTACTGAAGCTTTCTTT. Its translation: CASSLAGQGSGTEAFF.